Each of the 17 T cell receptor beta chains below was sequenced from the same sample in a study of OX40 agonist ivuxolimab in advanced cancers. Assay used: immunoSEQ multiplex PCR; TCRdb lists only in-frame clones, some missing. The sample holds fewer than 40,000 clones, about 80% seen once. The material was CD4+ or CD8+ T cells sorted from blood, obtained in a trial of the OX40 agonist ivuxolimab. The receptors come from an adult with an advanced solid tumor such as melanoma, head and neck, liver or kidney cancer.

The rearrangement joins TRBV2 to TRBJ1-1; D uncertain. The CDR3 contains 13 residues. Trimming pared 4 bases from V and 0 bases from J, leaving 6 bases between. The germline gives CDR1 SNHLY, CDR2 FYNNEI. Written as DNA, the CDR3 is TGTGCCAGCAGTGCGGATATGAACACTGAAGCTTTCTTT. Its protein product is CASSADMNTEAFF.

The V and J genes are TRBV30 and TRBJ2-4; 7 bases map to TRBD2. Germline CDR1 is GTSNPN and CDR2 is SVGIG (reference sequence). Trimming cost V 4 bases and J 7 bases; bases outside gene matches: 10. CDR3 size: 14 residues. Written as DNA, the CDR3 is TGTGCCTGGATGGGGGGGTCCGGAGGGAACATTCAGTACTTC. It is translated as CAWMGGSGGNIQYF.

The J gene is TRBJ1-1, the V gene TRBV5-1, with D perhaps TRBD1 (5 bases). Trimming left V 2 bases short and J 6 bases short, with 11 bases between. The CDR3 contains 13 residues. Germline V gives CDR1 SGHRS, CDR2 YFSETQ. CDR3 region: CASSFQGRAEAFF. In DNA form, the CDR3 reads TGCGCCAGCAGCTTTCAGGGAAGGGCTGAAGCTTTCTTT.

The chain couples TRBV30 to TRBJ2-5, with D unclear. The J call is in doubt because the DNA end fits TRBJ2-7 better. The CDR3 length is 13 residues. Germline values: CDR1 GTSNPN, CDR2 SVGIG (reference sequence). The DNA for the CDR3 is TGTGCCTGGAATCCTACTGGCCCCTACGAGCAGTACTTC. Protein sequence: CAWNPTGPYEQYF.

The chain has TRBV30 and TRBJ2-7; TRBD1 matches 8 bases. Germline CDR1 is GTSNPN and CDR2 is SVGIG (reference sequence). The CDR3 contains 14 residues. With V trimmed by 4 bases and J by 2 bases, 7 bases remained unmatched. CDR3 nucleotide sequence: TGTGCCTGGACTAGGGACAGGCGGGCCTACGAGCAGTACTTC. It translates to CAWTRDRRAYEQYF. Combining the CDR3 with reference TRBV30 and TRBJ2-7 gives the whole variable domain SQTIHQWPATLVQPVGSPLSLECTVEGTSNPNLYWYRQAAGRGLQLLFYSVGIGQISSEVPQNLSASRPQDRQFILSSKKLLLSDSGFYLCAWTRDRRAYEQYFGPGTRLTVT.

This chain links TRBV18 with TRBJ1-5; no reliable D call. This CDR3 has 15 amino acids. V lost 3 bases to trimming and J lost 1 base, with 10 bases between them. Germline CDR1 and CDR2: KGHSH and LQKENI. The CDR3 region is CASSPLGRSNQPQHF. The CDR3, as DNA: TGTGCCAGCTCACCTCTAGGGAGAAGCAATCAGCCCCAGCATTTT.

The J gene is TRBJ2-1, the V gene TRBV9, with D uncertain. There are 16 residues in the CDR3. Germline values: CDR1 SGDLS, CDR2 YYNGEE. V lost 0 bases and J lost 0, with 10 bases in between. CDR3 region: CASSVGGVGSYNEQFF. In nucleotides, the CDR3 is TGTGCCAGCAGCGTAGGCGGTGTGGGCTCCTACAATGAGCAGTTCTTC.

Worth noting for this clone: The junction does not match germline at one end; this may be a read error. V and J are TRBV19 and TRBJ1-1; weak D call: TRBD1 (6 bases). The CDR3 totals 14 residues. From germline, CDR1 is LNHDA and CDR2 SQIVND (reference sequence). CDR3 nucleotides: TGTGCAAGTAGGGGGGGACGTGGGAACACTGAAGCTTTCTTT. It translates to CASRGGRGNTEAFF.

This clone appeared a single time. This rearrangement joins TRBV28 to TRBJ2-7; TRBD2 agrees at 11 bases. With 5 bases clipped from V and 0 bases from J, the junction kept 3 bases outside the gene matches. The CDR3 is 15 amino acids. From germline, CDR1 is MDHEN and CDR2 SYDVKM. The CDR3 nucleotides are TGTGCCAGCAGTCTAACTAGCGGGGGCTCCTACGAGCAGTACTTC. This translates into CASSLTSGGSYEQYF.

The rearrangement joins TRBV7-3 to TRBJ2-2; D might be TRBD1 (5 bases). The CDR3 has 14 amino acids. Trimming pared 5 bases from V and 4 bases from J, leaving 11 bases between. CDR1 and CDR2 from the germline V gene are SGHTA and FQGTGA. This chain's CDR3 is CASSPGLSTGELFF. Written as DNA, the CDR3 is TGTGCCAGCAGCCCAGGGCTGAGCACCGGGGAGCTGTTTTTT.

The rearrangement uses TRBV5-1 and TRBJ2-6; D unresolved. Trimming stripped 7 bases from V and 2 bases from J, with 13 bases between. CDR3 length equals 15 residues. Germline CDR1 reads SGHRS; CDR2 reads YFSETQ. CDR3 DNA sequence: TGCGCCAGCTATCTTTCGCCCCCTGGGGCCAACGTCCTGACTTTC. It encodes CASYLSPPGANVLTF.

The chain joins TRBV28 to TRBJ2-3; possibly TRBD1 for D (6 bases). This CDR3 is 15 amino acids long. Germline-derived CDR1 and CDR2 are MDHEN and SYDVKM. The V and J ends lost 5 bases and 2 bases respectively, with 14 bases between them. This chain's CDR3 is CASSVLGAATDTQYF. CDR3 in DNA: TGTGCCAGCAGTGTACTGGGGGCGGCCACAGATACGCAGTATTTT.

This clone was picked up one time. This rearrangement joins TRBV18 to TRBJ1-1; the D gene is possibly TRBD1 (6 bases). In germline, CDR1 is KGHSH, CDR2 LQKENI. This CDR3 has 14 amino acids. Between the trimmed V and J ends, which lost 2 bases and 4 bases, there was a span of 11 bases. The CDR3 loop is CASSPNTRGTEAFF. As DNA, the CDR3 is TGTGCCAGCTCACCAAACACCAGGGGCACTGAAGCTTTCTTT.

This rearrangement joins TRBV7-8 to TRBJ1-6, with D possibly TRBD1 on 5 matching bases. V was clipped by 5 bases and J by 1 base, with 9 bases between them. This CDR3 comprises 15 residues. Germline CDR1 reads SGHVS; CDR2 reads FQNEAQ. The CDR3 sequence: CASSVGGSYNSPLHF. CDR3 DNA: TGTGCCAGCAGCGTCGGGGGATCCTATAATTCACCCCTCCACTTT.

This clone was seen just once. The CDR3 sequence: CASSPGGQEQYF. The CDR3, as DNA: TGTGCCAGCAGCCCAGGGGGCCAGGAGCAGTACTTC. V gene TRBV7-9 combines with J gene TRBJ2-7; TRBD1 agrees at 8 bases. This CDR3 comprises 12 residues. J was trimmed by 7 bases and V by 5 bases; bases with no gene match: 4. Looked up from germline, CDR1 is SEHNR and CDR2 is FQNEAQ (reference sequence).

J is TRBJ2-3 and V is TRBV23-1, with D possibly TRBD2 on 6 matching bases. TRBV23-1 is sorted into the ORF group, with uncertain function. Trimming removed 4 bases from V and 1 base from J, with 9 bases in between. The CDR3 length is 14 residues. CDR3 sequence reads: CASSLAGRTDTQYF. The CDR3 coding sequence is TGCGCCAGCAGTCTTGCGGGGCGCACAGATACGCAGTATTTT.

The chain has TRBV28 and TRBJ1-5; the D is unclear. Germline values: CDR1 MDHEN, CDR2 SYDVKM. CDR3 size: 15 residues. V was clipped by 3 bases and J by 0 bases, with 9 bases between them. CDR3 in DNA: TGTGCCAGCAGTTTTGCAGCTTATAGCAATCAGCCCCAGCATTTT. Translation gives CASSFAAYSNQPQHF.